Listed below are T cell receptor beta chains from one sample, sequenced in a study of T cells in Graves' hyperthyroidism and ophthalmopathy. TCRdb reprocessed the multiplex PCR reads with MiXCR, giving one entry per CDR3 protein. The sample carries about 680,000 distinct CDR3 sequences, under 45% recorded once. Sequenced material: blood. Every receptor here comes from a woman in her forties with Graves' hyperthyroidism. Each CDR3 is given with its conserved first and last residue. The D gene is left open where the match is weak. A clone size is listed for some rows: how often the clone was seen (once, few, many), or a class if it is expanded.

D gene,J gene,V gene,clone size,CDR3 protein,CDR3 DNA
TRBD1,TRBJ2-7,TRBV7-9,many,CASSFEGALSYEQYF,TGTGCCAGCAGCTTTGAGGGGGCTCTGTCCTACGAGCAGTACTTC
.,TRBJ1-1,TRBV7-9,few,CASSQYVMRQTNTEAFF,TGTGCCAGCAGCCAATACGTAATGAGACAGACTAACACTGAAGCTTTCTTT
TRBD2,TRBJ2-5,TRBV19,few,CACSGTYETQYF,TGTGCCTGTAGCGGGACCTACGAGACCCAGTACTTC
.,TRBJ1-6,TRBV4-3,many,CASSQDRAKDSPLHF,TGCGCCAGCAGCCAAGATAGGGCAAAAGATTCACCCCTCCACTTT
.,TRBJ1-5,TRBV12-3/TRBV12-4,.,CAILGARRQPQHF,TGTGCCATCCTGGGCGCCAGACGTCAGCCCCAGCATTTT
.,TRBJ2-7,TRBV20-1,.,CSAAPPLLASHEQYF,TGCAGTGCTGCTCCCCCGTTACTAGCAAGTCACGAGCAGTACTTC
.,TRBJ1-5,TRBV28,.,CASRATQRDQPQHF,TGTGCCAGCAGAGCCACCCAAAGGGATCAGCCCCAGCATTTT
TRBD1,TRBJ1-5,TRBV4-1,few,CASSLRGRGQPQHF,TGCGCCAGCAGCCTAAGGGGGCGCGGTCAGCCCCAGCATTTT
.,TRBJ1-2,TRBV6-5,many,CASSIDGANYGYTF,TGTGCCAGCAGTATCGACGGAGCTAACTATGGCTACACCTTC
.,TRBJ1-1,TRBV9,.,CASSPDFGTGGKNTEAFF,TGTGCCAGCAGTCCAGACTTTGGGACGGGGGGTAAGAACACTGAAGCTTTCTTT
.,TRBJ2-2,TRBV24-1,.,CATSGVAGGSGELIF,.
.,TRBJ1-5,TRBV2,few,CASSEVVGGYGMFQHF,TGTGCCAGCAGTGAAGTAGTAGGGGGATACGGGATGTTCCAGCATTTT
TRBD1,TRBJ2-7,TRBV12-3/TRBV12-4,.,CASSPDRGPEQYF,TGTGCCAGCAGCCCCGACAGGGGGCCCGAGCAGTACTTC
TRBD1,TRBJ1-1,TRBV28,.,CASRIQGAAGRHEAFF,TGTGCCAGCAGGATACAGGGGGCGGCCGGAAGACATGAAGCTTTCTTT
TRBD1,TRBJ1-2,TRBV15,.,CATSRVAGTGPGYTF,TGTGCCACCAGCAGAGTGGCCGGGACAGGGCCCGGCTACACCTTC
.,TRBJ2-7,TRBV29-1,.,CSVGILKPGDEQYF,TGCAGCGTGGGTATCCTCAAACCAGGGGACGAGCAGTACTTC
TRBD1,TRBJ1-1,TRBV7-9,many,CASSGKGQGAPEAFF,TGTGCCAGCAGCGGCAAGGGACAGGGGGCACCTGAAGCTTTCTTT
.,TRBJ2-7,TRBV29-1,.,CSGGEGYEQYF,TGCAGCGGCGGAGAGGGGTACGAGCAGTACTTC
.,TRBJ2-2,TRBV6-5,.,CASSLWTANTGELFF,TGTGCCAGCAGTCTCTGGACAGCTAACACCGGGGAGCTGTTTTTT
.,TRBJ1-1,TRBV2,few,CASSIGWETEAFF,TGTGCCAGCAGTATCGGGTGGGAGACTGAAGCTTTCTTT
TRBD1,TRBJ1-2,TRBV20-1,many,CSARTGTYGYTF,TGCAGTGCTAGGACAGGGACCTATGGCTACACCTTC
TRBD1,TRBJ2-2,TRBV5-1,few,CASSRATGGASTGELFF,TGCGCCAGCAGCCGGGCTACAGGGGGCGCGAGCACCGGGGAGCTGTTTTTT
TRBD1,TRBJ2-7,TRBV19,many,CASTSGTGGLHEQYF,TGTGCCAGTACTTCAGGGACAGGGGGTCTCCACGAGCAGTACTTC
.,TRBJ1-1,TRBV10-3,.,CAISQKGRRAFF,TGTGCCATCAGCCAAAAAGGGCGGCGGGCCTTTTTT
.,TRBJ1-5,TRBV19,few,CASSIDLRQGGHQPQHF,TGTGCCAGTAGTATAGACCTGCGGCAGGGAGGCCATCAGCCCCAGCATTTT
.,TRBJ2-7,TRBV7-9,.,CASSQHHRRDNTYEQYF,TGTGCCAGCAGCCAACACCACCGACGGGACAACACCTACGAGCAGTACTTC
TRBD1,TRBJ2-7,TRBV6-5,.,CASSSQGAKDEQYF,TGTGCCAGCAGTTCACAGGGGGCGAAAGACGAGCAGTACTTC
TRBD1,TRBJ1-6,TRBV16,many,CASSQSDRDGSPLHF,TGTGCCAGCAGCCAATCGGACAGGGATGGTTCACCCCTCCACTTT
TRBD1,TRBJ2-7,TRBV30,.,CAVRGQGYSEQYF,TGTGCCGTTAGGGGACAGGGGTACAGCGAGCAGTACTTC
.,TRBJ1-1,TRBV10-3,once,CAISGLAGANSEGAFF,TGTGCCATCAGTGGACTAGCGGGGGCGAATTCGGAGGGAGCTTTCTTT
.,TRBJ2-7,TRBV3-2,few,CASSHTSGSDEQYF,TGTGCCAGCAGCCACACTAGCGGGAGCGACGAGCAGTACTTC
.,TRBJ1-2,TRBV20-1,many,CSATTGSFNYGYTF,TGCAGTGCCACCACAGGGTCCTTTAACTATGGCTACACCTTC
TRBD1,TRBJ2-7,TRBV10-3,many,CAIRRTTGMGYEQYF,TGTGCCATCAGGAGGACGACAGGGATGGGGTACGAGCAGTACTTC
TRBD1,TRBJ1-5,TRBV19,few,CASSPTGGSGNQPQHF,TGTGCCAGCTCGCCTACAGGGGGCTCGGGCAATCAGCCCCAGCATTTT
.,TRBJ2-2,TRBV29-1,many,CSGRNGTNTGELFF,TGCAGCGGGAGGAACGGGACCAACACCGGGGAGCTGTTTTTT
.,TRBJ2-7,TRBV29-1,many,CSVGPDGYEQYF,TGCAGCGTTGGTCCCGACGGCTACGAGCAGTACTTC
.,TRBJ2-5,TRBV7-2,many,CASSANGGQGETQYF,TGTGCCAGCAGCGCCAACGGGGGGCAGGGAGAGACCCAGTACTTC
.,TRBJ1-5,TRBV28,.,CASATWTAGNQPQHF,TGTGCCAGCGCTACATGGACAGCGGGCAATCAGCCCCAGCATTTT